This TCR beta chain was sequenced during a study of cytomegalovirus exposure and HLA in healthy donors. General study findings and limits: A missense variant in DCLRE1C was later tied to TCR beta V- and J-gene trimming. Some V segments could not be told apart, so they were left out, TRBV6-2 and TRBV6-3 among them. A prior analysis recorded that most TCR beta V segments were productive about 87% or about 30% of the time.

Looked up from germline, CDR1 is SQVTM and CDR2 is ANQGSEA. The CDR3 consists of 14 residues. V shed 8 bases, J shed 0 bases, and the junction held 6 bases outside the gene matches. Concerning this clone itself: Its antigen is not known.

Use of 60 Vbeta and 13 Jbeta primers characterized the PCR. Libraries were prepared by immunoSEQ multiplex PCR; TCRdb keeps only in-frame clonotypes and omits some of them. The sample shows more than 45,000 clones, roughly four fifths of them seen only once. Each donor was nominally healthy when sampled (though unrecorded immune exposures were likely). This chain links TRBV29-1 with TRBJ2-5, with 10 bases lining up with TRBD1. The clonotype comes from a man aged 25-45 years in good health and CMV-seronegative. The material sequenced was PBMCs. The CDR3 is CSTTGGTYQETQYF. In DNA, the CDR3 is TGCAGCACGACAGGGGGCACGTACCAAGAGACCCAGTACTTC.